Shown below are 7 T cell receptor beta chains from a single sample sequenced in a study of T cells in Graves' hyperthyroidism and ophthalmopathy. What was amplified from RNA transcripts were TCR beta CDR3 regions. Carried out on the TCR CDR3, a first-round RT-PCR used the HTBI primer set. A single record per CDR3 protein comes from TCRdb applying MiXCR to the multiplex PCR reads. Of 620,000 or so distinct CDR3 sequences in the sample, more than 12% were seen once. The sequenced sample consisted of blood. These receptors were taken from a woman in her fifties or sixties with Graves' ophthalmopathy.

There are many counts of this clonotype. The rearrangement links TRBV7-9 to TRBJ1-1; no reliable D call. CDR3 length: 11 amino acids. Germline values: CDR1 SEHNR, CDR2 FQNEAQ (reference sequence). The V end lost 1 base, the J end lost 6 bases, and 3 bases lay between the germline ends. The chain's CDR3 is CASSLVPEAFF. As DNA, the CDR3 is TGTGCCAGCAGCTTAGTCCCTGAAGCTTTCTTT. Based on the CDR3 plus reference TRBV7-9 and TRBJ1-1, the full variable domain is DTGVSQNPRHKITKRGQNVTFRCDPISEHNRLYWYRQTLGQGPEFLTYFQNEAQLEKSRLLSDRFSAERPKGSFSTLEIQRTEQGDSAMYLCASSLVPEAFFGQGTRLTVV.

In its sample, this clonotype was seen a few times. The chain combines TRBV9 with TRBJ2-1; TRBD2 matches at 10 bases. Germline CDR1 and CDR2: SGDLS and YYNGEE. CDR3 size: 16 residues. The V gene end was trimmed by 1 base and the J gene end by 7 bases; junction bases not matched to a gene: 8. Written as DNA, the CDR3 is TGTGCCAGCAGCGTACATCCCGGACTAGCGGCTAATGAGCAGTTCTTC. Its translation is CASSVHPGLAANEQFF.

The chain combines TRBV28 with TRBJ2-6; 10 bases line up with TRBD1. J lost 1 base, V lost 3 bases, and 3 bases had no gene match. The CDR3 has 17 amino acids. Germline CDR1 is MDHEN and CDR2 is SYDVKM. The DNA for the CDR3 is TGTGCCAGCAGTTTGTCGGGACAGGGGTCTGGGGCCAACGTCCTGACTTTC. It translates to CASSLSGQGSGANVLTF.

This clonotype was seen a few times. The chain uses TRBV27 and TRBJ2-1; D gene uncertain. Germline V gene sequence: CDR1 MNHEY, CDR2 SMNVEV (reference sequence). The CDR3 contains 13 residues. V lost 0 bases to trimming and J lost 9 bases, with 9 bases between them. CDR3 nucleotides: TGTGCCAGCAGTTTATCATCAGCATCTGAGCAGTTCTTC. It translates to CASSLSSASEQFF.

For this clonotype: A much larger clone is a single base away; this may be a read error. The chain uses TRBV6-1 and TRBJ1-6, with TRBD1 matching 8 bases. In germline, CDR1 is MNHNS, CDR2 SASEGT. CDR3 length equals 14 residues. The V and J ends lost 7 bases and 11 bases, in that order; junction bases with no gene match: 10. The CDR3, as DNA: TGTGCCAGCAATGGACAGGGCTACGGCCCACCCCTCCACTTT. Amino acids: CASNGQGYGPPLHF.

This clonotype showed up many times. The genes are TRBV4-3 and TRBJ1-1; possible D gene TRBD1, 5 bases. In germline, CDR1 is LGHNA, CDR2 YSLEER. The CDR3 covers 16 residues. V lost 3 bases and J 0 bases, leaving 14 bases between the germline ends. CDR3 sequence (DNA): TGCGCCAGCAGCCAGGGACGGGAGATCATGAACACTGAAGCTTTCTTT. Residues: CASSQGREIMNTEAFF.

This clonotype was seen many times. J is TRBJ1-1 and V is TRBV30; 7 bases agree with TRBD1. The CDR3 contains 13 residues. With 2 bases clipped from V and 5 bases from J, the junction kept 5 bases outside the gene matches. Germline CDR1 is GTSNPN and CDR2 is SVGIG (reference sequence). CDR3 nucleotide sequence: TGTGCCTGGAGTAACAGGGGTGGGACTGAAGCTTTCTTT. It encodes CAWSNRGGTEAFF.